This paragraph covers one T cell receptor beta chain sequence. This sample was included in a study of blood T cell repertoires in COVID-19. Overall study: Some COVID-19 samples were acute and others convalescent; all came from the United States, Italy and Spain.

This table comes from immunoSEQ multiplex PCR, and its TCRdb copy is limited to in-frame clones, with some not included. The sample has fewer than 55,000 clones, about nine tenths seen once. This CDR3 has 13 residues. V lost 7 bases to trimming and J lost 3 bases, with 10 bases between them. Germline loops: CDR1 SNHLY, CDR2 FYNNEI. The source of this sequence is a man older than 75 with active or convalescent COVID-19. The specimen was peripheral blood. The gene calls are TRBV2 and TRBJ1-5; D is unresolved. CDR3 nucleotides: TGTGCCAGCACGGTCTCCAACAATCAGCCCCAGCATTTT. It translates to CASTVSNNQPQHF.